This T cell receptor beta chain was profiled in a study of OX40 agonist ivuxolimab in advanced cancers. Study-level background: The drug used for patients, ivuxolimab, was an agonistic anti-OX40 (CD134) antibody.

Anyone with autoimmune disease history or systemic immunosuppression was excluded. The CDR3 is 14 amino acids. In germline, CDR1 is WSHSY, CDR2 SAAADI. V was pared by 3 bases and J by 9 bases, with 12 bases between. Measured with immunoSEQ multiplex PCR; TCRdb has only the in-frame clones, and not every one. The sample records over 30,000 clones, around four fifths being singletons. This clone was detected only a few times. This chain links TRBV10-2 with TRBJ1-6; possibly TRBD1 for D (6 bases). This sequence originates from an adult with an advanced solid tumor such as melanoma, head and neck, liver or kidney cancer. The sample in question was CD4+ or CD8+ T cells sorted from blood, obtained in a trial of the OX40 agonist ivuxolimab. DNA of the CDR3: TGCGCCAGCAGTGACGATCAGGGGTCTTCACCCCTCCACTTT. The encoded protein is CASSDDQGSSPLHF.